This TCR beta chain originates from a study of blood T cell repertoires in COVID-19. Looking at the study overall: Some COVID-19 samples were acute and others convalescent; all came from the United States, Italy and Spain. Sample material is recorded as cDNA or gDNA derived from T cells, B-cell-depleted T cells, or PBMCs.

Original processing notes: Reference gene primer amplification gave nucleated cell count estimates. Here immunoSEQ multiplex PCR was the method, and the copy in TCRdb shows in-frame clones only, minus some. Clonal size and the V and J genes are those of that table, whereas D and trimming came from the DNA. Of tens of thousands of clones in the sample, approximately 91% were seen once. Germline V gene sequence: CDR1 LGHDT, CDR2 YNNKEL (reference sequence). V dropped 2 bases and J dropped 0 bases, with 13 bases sitting between them. The CDR3 totals 16 residues. The chain couples TRBV3-1 (or the pseudogene TRBV3-2) to TRBJ1-1; no firm D call. The sample comprised peripheral blood. The clonotype comes from a woman of 80 years or more with active or convalescent COVID-19. The CDR3 bases are TGTGCCAGCAGCCAACACACAGCCGCTATGAACACTGAAGCTTTCTTT. It encodes CASSQHTAAMNTEAFF.